Described below is a single TCR beta chain sequence and its context. The antigen is unknown. Terminally differentiated effector memory CD45RA+ cells were excluded by CCR7 positive selection of CD45RO-negative cells. Donors, healthy HIV-negative adults, lacked recent acute infections or vaccinations. This CDR3 is built from 12 residues. The ends were cut back, 1 base at V and 4 bases at J, with 3 bases in the middle. CDR1 SEHNR and CDR2 FQNEAQ come from the germline V gene (reference sequence). The record originates from a study of shared clonotypes between healthy human individuals. Whole-study findings and limits: Apart from blood, nothing was sampled; tissue repertoires likely differ. About 5% of naive CD4 clonotypes were shared across several donors. Relative to their counterparts shared across all four donors, non-shared clonotypes exhibited diminished generation probabilities.

The data were produced by immunoSEQ multiplex PCR, yet TCRdb's version contains in-frame clones alone and is incomplete. The sample has about 580,000 clones; 95% to 98% are singletons. The sequenced sample consisted of naive CD8+ T cells sorted from blood. The sequence was collected from a man aged 30 to 39 in good health. This sequence joins TRBV7-9 and TRBJ2-3; no definite D call. DNA for the CDR3: TGTGCCAGCAGCTTAGTCTCAGATACGCAGTATTTT. Protein: CASSLVSDTQYF.